Below, one T cell receptor (beta chain) is given with its context. The antigen remains unidentified. This CDR3 is built from 14 residues. Germline CDR1 SGDLS, CDR2 YYNGEE. V lost 4 bases and J lost 2, with 12 bases in between. These data come from a study of cytotoxic CD8 clonotypes in ibrutinib-treated CLL. Background on the study: The patient breakdown showed more than nine relapsed/refractory and around 16 treatment-naive cases, with about 17 IGHV unmutated. Study-wide findings and caveats: Baseline-level clonality went beyond age-matched healthy donors and moved in step with circulating CD8+ T-cell counts.

Generated by immunoSEQ multiplex PCR, the TCRdb table keeps only in-frame clones and is missing some. The data hold approximately 330,000 clones, with just under 80% observed a single time. Sample: PBMCs, taken before ibrutinib treatment. The source of this sequence is a human donor with chronic lymphocytic leukemia. V and J are TRBV9 and TRBJ1-2, with D hard to call. CDR3 in DNA: TGTGCCAGCAGCCCCCCGGGAACAAACTATGGCTACACCTTC. Translation gives CASSPPGTNYGYTF.